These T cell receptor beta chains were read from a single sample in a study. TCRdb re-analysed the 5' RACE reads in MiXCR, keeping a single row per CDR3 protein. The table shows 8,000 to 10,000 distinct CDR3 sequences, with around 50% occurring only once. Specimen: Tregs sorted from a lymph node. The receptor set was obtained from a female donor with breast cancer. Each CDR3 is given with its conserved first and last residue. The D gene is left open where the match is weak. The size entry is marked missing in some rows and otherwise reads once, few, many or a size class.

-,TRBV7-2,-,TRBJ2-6,TGTGCCAGCAGACCCACCGGTGTAAGTTCTGGGGCCAACGTCCTGACTTTC,CASRPTGVSSGANVLTF
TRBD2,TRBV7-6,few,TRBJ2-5,TGTGCCAGCACCTCTTCCGGCGGGAGTTGGGAGACCCAGTACTTC,CASTSSGGSWETQYF
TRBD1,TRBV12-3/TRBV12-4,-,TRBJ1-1,TGTGCCAGCAGCGGACAGGGGAAAGTAATCAGGGACACTGAAGCTTTCTTT,CASSGQGKVIRDTEAFF
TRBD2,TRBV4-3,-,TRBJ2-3,TGCGCCAGCAGCCAGCGAGCGGGAGGCACAGATACGCAGTATTTT,CASSQRAGGTDTQYF
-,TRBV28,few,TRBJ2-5,TGTGCCAGCAGTTATTTAAGGGAGACCCAGTACTTC,CASSYLRETQYF
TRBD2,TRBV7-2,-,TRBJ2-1,TGTGCCAGCAGCTTTTTGGCTAGCGGGTGGGGTGAGCAGTTCTTC,CASSFLASGWGEQFF
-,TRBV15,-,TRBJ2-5,TGTGCCACCAGCATCGTCAGGGGGGGGACCCAGTACTTC,CATSIVRGGTQYF
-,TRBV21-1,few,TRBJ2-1,TGTGCCAGCAGAGGCAGGGGGGAGTGCAATGAGCAGTTCTTC,CASRGRGECNEQFF
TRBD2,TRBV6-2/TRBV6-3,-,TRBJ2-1,TGTGCCAGCAGTTACTACCCCCCGGGACTAGCGTTACATGAGCAGTTCTTC,CASSYYPPGLALHEQFF
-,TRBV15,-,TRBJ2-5,TGTGCCACCAGCAGAGATCGGAACAGCAAGTACTTC,CATSRDRNSKYF
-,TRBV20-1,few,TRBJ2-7,TGCAGTGCTAGAAGGACCCCCTACGAGCAGTACTTC,CSARRTPYEQYF
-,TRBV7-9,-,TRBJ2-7,TGTGCCAGCACCCAAGGCGGGGGCCACGAGCAGTACTTC,CASTQGGGHEQYF
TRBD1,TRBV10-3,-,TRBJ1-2,TGTGCCATCGAAGTTCGGGACAGGGGTCACTATGGCTACACCTTC,CAIEVRDRGHYGYTF
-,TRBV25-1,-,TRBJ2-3,TGTGCCAGCAGCCTCGGGAGCTCACCTAGCACAGATACGCAGTATTTT,CASSLGSSPSTDTQYF
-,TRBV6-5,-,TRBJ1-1,TGTGCCAGCAGTGACACAGGAATCTCCACTGAAGCTTTCTTT,CASSDTGISTEAFF
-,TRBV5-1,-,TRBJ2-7,TGCGCCAGCAGCTTAGGGATAACCCCCCACGGGCAGTACTTC,CASSLGITPHGQYF
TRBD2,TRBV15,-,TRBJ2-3,TGTGCCACCAGCAGAGATCGGGCTAGCGGGAGGGCCTTTCAGCCAGATACGCAGTATTTT,CATSRDRASGRAFQPDTQYF
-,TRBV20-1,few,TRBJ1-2,TGCAGTGCAACGGCCACCTCCTATGGCTACACCTTC,CSATATSYGYTF
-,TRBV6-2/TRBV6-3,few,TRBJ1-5,TGTGCCAGCAGTTACTCCTGGGGCAGGGGCTATCAGCCCCAGCATTTT,CASSYSWGRGYQPQHF
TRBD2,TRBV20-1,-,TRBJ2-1,TGCAGTGCTCCCCGGGGTAGCGGGTGGAGCAATGAGCAGTTCTTC,CSAPRGSGWSNEQFF
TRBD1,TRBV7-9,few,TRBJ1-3,TGTGCCAGTTATGGGACAGGCTTCTCTGGAAACACCATATATTTT,CASYGTGFSGNTIYF
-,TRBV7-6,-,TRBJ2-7,TGTGCCAGCAGCTTAGGGACGAGAACCTACGAGCAGTACTTC,CASSLGTRTYEQYF
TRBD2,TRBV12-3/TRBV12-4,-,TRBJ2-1,TGTGCCAGCAGTCTCGGGGAGGGGAATGAGCAGTTCTTC,CASSLGEGNEQFF
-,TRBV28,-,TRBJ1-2,TGTGCCAGCAGTTTGAGTGGGCACTATGGCTACACCTTC,CASSLSGHYGYTF
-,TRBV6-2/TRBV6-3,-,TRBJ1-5,TGTGCCAGCAGTTACGTGGGTAATCAGCCCCAGCATTTT,CASSYVGNQPQHF
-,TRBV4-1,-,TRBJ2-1,TGCGCCAGCAGCCAAGTTGATTTAGTGACCTACAATGAGCAGTTCTTC,CASSQVDLVTYNEQFF
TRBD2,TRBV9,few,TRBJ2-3,TGTGCCAGCAGCGTAGTGGGGGGACTACCAGATACGCAGTATTTT,CASSVVGGLPDTQYF
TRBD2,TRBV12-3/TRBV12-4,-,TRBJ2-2,TGTGCCAGCATTACAAAACTAGCGGTTAACACCGGGGAGCTGTTTTTT,CASITKLAVNTGELFF
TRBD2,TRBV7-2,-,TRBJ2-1,TGTGCCAGCAGCTTAGTTTTTAGCGGGCATTCCTACAATGAGCAGTTCTTC,CASSLVFSGHSYNEQFF
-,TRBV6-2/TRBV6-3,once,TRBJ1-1,TGTGCCAGCAGTGAGGGCTGGAACACTGAAGCTTTCTTT,CASSEGWNTEAFF
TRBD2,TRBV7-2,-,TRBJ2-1,TGTGCCAGCAGCTCTAGCGGGAGTTCCTACAATGACCAGTTCTTC,CASSSSGSSYNDQFF
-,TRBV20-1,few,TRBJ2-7,TGCAGTGCTAGAGGCCGGGCGGAACCCGCCTACGAGCAGTACTTC,CSARGRAEPAYEQYF
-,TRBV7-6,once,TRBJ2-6,TGTGCCAGCAGCTTAGGGAAACGTACTGGGGCCAACGTCCTGACTTTC,CASSLGKRTGANVLTF